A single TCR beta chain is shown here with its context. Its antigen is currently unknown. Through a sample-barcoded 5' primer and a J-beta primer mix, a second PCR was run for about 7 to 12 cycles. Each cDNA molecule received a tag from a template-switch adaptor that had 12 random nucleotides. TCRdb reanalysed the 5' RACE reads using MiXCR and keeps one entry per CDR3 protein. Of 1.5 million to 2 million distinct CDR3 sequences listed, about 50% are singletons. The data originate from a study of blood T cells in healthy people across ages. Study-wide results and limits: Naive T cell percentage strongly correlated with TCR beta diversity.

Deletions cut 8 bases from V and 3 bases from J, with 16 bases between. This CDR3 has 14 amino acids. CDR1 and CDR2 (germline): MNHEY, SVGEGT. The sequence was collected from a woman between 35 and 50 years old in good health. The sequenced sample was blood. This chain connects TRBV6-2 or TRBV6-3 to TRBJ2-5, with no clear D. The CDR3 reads CASASVSREETQYF. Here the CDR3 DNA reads TGTGCCAGCGCTTCCGTTAGTAGGGAAGAGACCCAGTACTTC.